These 20 T cell receptor beta chains came from one sample sequenced in a study of blood T cell repertoires in COVID-19. Sequencing used immunoSEQ multiplex PCR; TCRdb keeps in-frame clones, though not all of them. The sample contains under 250,000 clones, roughly 81% of which appear only once. The material sequenced was peripheral blood. These TCRs come from a woman in her 50s with active or convalescent COVID-19.

This clone was detected only once. The chain uses TRBV18 and TRBJ2-1; TRBD1 agrees at 8 bases. The ends lost 6 bases at V and 3 bases at J; junction bases unmatched: 7. From germline, CDR1 is KGHSH and CDR2 LQKENI. This CDR3 spans 15 amino acids. CDR3 loop: CASSPDRVIYNEQFF. The CDR3 nucleotides are TGTGCCAGCTCTCCGGACAGGGTCATCTACAATGAGCAGTTCTTC.

The chain joins TRBV18 to TRBJ2-3; 7 bases are a match to TRBD1. The V segment lost 2 bases and the J segment 2 bases; nucleotides outside the gene matches: 4. CDR1 KGHSH and CDR2 LQKENI come from the germline V gene. This CDR3 region has 15 residues. The CDR3 here is CASSPEGQPTDTQYF. Written as DNA, the CDR3 is TGTGCCAGCTCACCAGAGGGACAGCCCACAGATACGCAGTATTTT.

This clone was detected a few times. The CDR3, as DNA: TGTGCCAGCAGTTTAAGGAGGGACAGCGGAAAACTGTTTTTT. Residues: CASSLRRDSGKLFF. This sequence joins TRBV28 and TRBJ1-4; 7 positions match TRBD1. V lost 2 bases to trimming and J lost 10 bases; unmatched junction nucleotides: 7. Germline V lookup: CDR1 MDHEN, CDR2 SYDVKM. The CDR3 length is 14 residues. The variable domain in full, completed from reference TRBV28 and TRBJ1-4, reads DVKVTQSSRYLVKRTGEKVFLECVQDMDHENMFWYRQDPGLGLRLIYFSYDVKMKEKGDIPEGYSVSREKKERFSLILESASTNQTSMYLCASSLRRDSGKLFFGSGTQLSVL.

The chain combines TRBV10-3 with TRBJ2-7, with 7 bases that match TRBD1. There are 13 residues in the CDR3. The germline gives CDR1 ENHRY, CDR2 SYGVKD. The V and J ends lost 5 bases and 5 bases, in that order; junction bases with no gene match: 6. CDR3 loop: CAISPRDSHEQYF. For the CDR3, the DNA is TGTGCCATCAGTCCCCGGGACAGTCACGAGCAGTACTTC.

The chain combines TRBV5-4 with TRBJ1-1; 7 positions agree with TRBD1. In germline, CDR1 is SGHNT, CDR2 YYREEE (reference sequence). The V and J ends lost 2 bases and 3 bases, in that order; junction bases with no gene match: 4. CDR3 size: 14 residues. CDR3 loop: CASSLTGDYTEAFF. CDR3 nucleotide sequence: TGTGCCAGCAGCTTAACAGGGGATTACACTGAAGCTTTCTTT.

This clone came up a few times. Its ends do not fully match the called genes, so a read error is possible. The chain links TRBV6-1 to TRBJ1-2; D gene uncertain. The CDR3 contains 10 residues. Germline V gene sequence: CDR1 MNHNS, CDR2 SASEGT. This CDR3 is CASSERSRSF. The DNA for the CDR3 is TGTGCCAGCAGTGAACGCTCGCGGAGCTTC.

This sequence joins TRBV27 and TRBJ2-2, with D tentatively TRBD1 (5 bases). Trimming left V 2 bases short and J 5 bases short, with 12 bases between. This CDR3 is built from 15 residues. Per the germline V gene, CDR1 is MNHEY and CDR2 is SMNVEV (reference sequence). The chain's CDR3 is CASSLARVRTGELFF. The CDR3, as DNA: TGTGCCAGCAGTTTAGCCAGGGTAAGGACCGGGGAGCTGTTTTTT.

The chain links TRBV27 to TRBJ1-2; 9 nucleotides line up with TRBD1. Germline CDR1 and CDR2: MNHEY and SMNVEV (reference sequence). After removal of 3 bases from V and 3 bases from J, the junction contained 8 bases not matched to a gene. This CDR3 spans 16 amino acids. CDR3 nucleotides: TGTGCCAGCAGTTTTTCCGGACAGGGGCGGGACTATGGCTACACCTTC. The encoded protein is CASSFSGQGRDYGYTF.

The chain has TRBV5-6 and TRBJ1-5; D is undetermined. Germline loops: CDR1 SGHDT, CDR2 YYEEEE. CDR3 length equals 14 residues. Trimming took off 3 bases at V and 0 bases at J, with 7 bases between the two ends. CDR3 sequence reads: CASSSGHSNQPQHF. CDR3 sequence (DNA): TGTGCCAGCAGCTCCGGTCATAGCAATCAGCCCCAGCATTTT.

This clone came up a few times. The chain is built from TRBV11-2 and TRBJ2-3, with 7 bases that match TRBD1. Germline V lookup: CDR1 SGHAT, CDR2 FQNNGV. CDR3 length: 16 residues. Unmatched junction bases numbered 11, after V lost 5 bases and J lost 3 bases. CDR3 loop: CASSEHTGVGTDTQYF. The CDR3 DNA sequence: TGTGCCAGCAGCGAACACACAGGGGTGGGTACAGATACGCAGTATTTT.

This clone occurred a few times. This sequence joins TRBV19 and TRBJ1-2; weak D call: TRBD1 (5 bases). CDR3 size: 15 residues. Trimming removed 4 bases at V and 0 bases at J, with 12 bases between. From germline, CDR1 is LNHDA and CDR2 SQIVND (reference sequence). The CDR3 nucleotides are TGTGCCAGTAGTAGGACGGGGGGAGCTAACTATGGCTACACCTTC. Its translation is CASSRTGGANYGYTF. The complete variable domain, with remaining parts taken from reference TRBV19 and TRBJ1-2, reads DGGITQSPKYLFRKEGQNVTLSCEQNLNHDAMYWYRQDPGQGLRLIYYSQIVNDFQKGDIAEGYSVSREKKESFPLTVTSAQKNPTAFYLCASSRTGGANYGYTFGSGTRLTVV.

V usage is TRBV3-1 (or the pseudogene TRBV3-2) and J usage is TRBJ2-5, with D perhaps matching TRBD1 (5 bases). This CDR3 region has 15 residues. Trimming cost V 0 bases and J 4 bases, with 12 bases left between them. CDR1 and CDR2 from the germline V gene are LGHDT and YNNKEL (reference sequence). This CDR3 reads CASSQDRAGRETQYF. The CDR3 DNA reads TGTGCCAGCAGCCAAGATAGGGCAGGGCGAGAGACCCAGTACTTC.

This chain connects TRBV7-8 to TRBJ2-4; 9 bases match TRBD1. The junction had 5 bases not matched to a gene; V was cut back by 2 bases and J by 9 bases. The CDR3 runs 14 residues. Germline loops: CDR1 SGHVS, CDR2 FQNEAQ. CDR3 DNA: TGTGCCAGCAGCTTAACAGGGGGCGCGGTCATTCAGTACTTC. This gives the protein CASSLTGGAVIQYF.

V gene TRBV3-1 (or the pseudogene TRBV3-2) combines with J gene TRBJ2-1; the D gene is possibly TRBD1 (6 bases). Trimming pared 3 bases from V and 7 bases from J, leaving 25 bases between. The CDR3 has 18 amino acids. CDR1 is LGHDT and CDR2 is YNNKEL in the germline V gene (reference sequence). CDR3 DNA sequence: TGTGCCAGCAGCCATCCCAAAAGGGCAGTGGGGGCGAGGAATGAGCAGTTCTTC. Encoded protein: CASSHPKRAVGARNEQFF.

This rearrangement joins TRBV7-6 to TRBJ2-5; 8 bases are a match to TRBD2. V trimming: 5 bases; J trimming: 2 bases; junction bases outside the gene matches: 10. This CDR3 is built from 16 residues. Germline assignment: CDR1 SGHVS and CDR2 FNYEAQ. CDR3: CASSPETSEVQETQYF. The CDR3 coding sequence is TGTGCCAGCAGCCCGGAGACTAGCGAAGTACAAGAGACCCAGTACTTC.

The chain is built from TRBV10-3 and TRBJ1-3; D is uncertain. CDR1 is ENHRY and CDR2 is SYGVKD in the germline V gene. This CDR3 has 13 residues. Trimming left V 7 bases short and J 1 base short, with 8 bases between. Written as DNA, the CDR3 is TGTGCCATCAATAGCGGGTCTGGAAACACCATATATTTT. Residues: CAINSGSGNTIYF.

This chain links TRBV12-3 or TRBV12-4 with TRBJ1-1; D gene unclear. This CDR3 spans 13 amino acids. Trimming pared 2 bases from V and 1 base from J, leaving 5 bases between. The CDR3 here is CASSLWANTEAFF. CDR3 DNA sequence: TGTGCCAGCAGTTTATGGGCGAACACTGAAGCTTTCTTT.

This clone was counted once. V usage is TRBV5-4 and J usage is TRBJ1-4; no clear D. Between the trimmed V and J ends, which lost 5 bases and 5 bases, there was a span of 16 bases. The CDR3 has 15 amino acids. CDR1 is SGHNT and CDR2 is YYREEE in the germline V gene (reference sequence). CDR3 sequence reads: CASRRSGGKNEKLFF. Here the CDR3 DNA reads TGTGCCAGCAGGAGGTCAGGAGGCAAAAATGAAAAACTGTTTTTT.

This clone was picked up one time. This chain connects TRBV5-1 to TRBJ2-1; D may be TRBD1 (6 bases). CDR3 length: 15 residues. CDR1 SGHRS and CDR2 YFSETQ come from the germline V gene. Trimming removed 0 bases from V and 2 bases from J, with 9 bases in between. The CDR3 DNA sequence: TGCGCCAGCAGCTTGGATGGGGGCACCTACAATGAGCAGTTCTTC. This gives the protein CASSLDGGTYNEQFF.

The chain joins TRBV5-8 to TRBJ2-3; TRBD2 matches 10 bases. Trimming at V came to 5 bases and at J to 6 bases, leaving 9 bases not matched to a gene. Germline lookup yields CDR1 SGHTS and CDR2 YDEGEE. The CDR3 covers 15 residues. The chain's CDR3 is CASSQPGLATDTQYF. The CDR3 region has the DNA TGTGCCAGCAGTCAGCCGGGACTAGCGACGGATACGCAGTATTTT.